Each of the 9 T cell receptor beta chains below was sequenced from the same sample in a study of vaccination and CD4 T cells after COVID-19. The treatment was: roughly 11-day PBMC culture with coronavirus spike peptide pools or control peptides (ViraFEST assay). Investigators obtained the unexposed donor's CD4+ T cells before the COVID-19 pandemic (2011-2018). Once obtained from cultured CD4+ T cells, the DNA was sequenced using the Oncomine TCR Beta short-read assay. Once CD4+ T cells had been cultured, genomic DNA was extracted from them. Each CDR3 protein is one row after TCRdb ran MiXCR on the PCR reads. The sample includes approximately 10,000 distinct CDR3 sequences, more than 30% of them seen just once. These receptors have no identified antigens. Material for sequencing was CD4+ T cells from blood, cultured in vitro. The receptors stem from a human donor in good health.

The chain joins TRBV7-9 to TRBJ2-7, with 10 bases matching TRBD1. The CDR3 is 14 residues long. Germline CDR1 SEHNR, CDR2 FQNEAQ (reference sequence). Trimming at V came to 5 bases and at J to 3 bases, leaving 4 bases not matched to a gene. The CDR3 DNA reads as TGTGCCAGCAGCGTAGGGACAGGGGTCTACGAGCAGTACTTC. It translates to CASSVGTGVYEQYF. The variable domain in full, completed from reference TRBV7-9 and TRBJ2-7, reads DTGVSQNPRHKITKRGQNVTFRCDPISEHNRLYWYRQTLGQGPEFLTYFQNEAQLEKSRLLSDRFSAERPKGSFSTLEIQRTEQGDSAMYLCASSVGTGVYEQYFGPGTRLTVT.

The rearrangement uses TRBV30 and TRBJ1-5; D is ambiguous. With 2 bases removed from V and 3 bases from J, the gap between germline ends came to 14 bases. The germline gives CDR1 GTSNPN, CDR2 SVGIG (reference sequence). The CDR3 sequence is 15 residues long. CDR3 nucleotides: TGTGCCTGGAGTCCCATCGGAGGTTCCAATCAGCCCCAGCATTTT. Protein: CAWSPIGGSNQPQHF.

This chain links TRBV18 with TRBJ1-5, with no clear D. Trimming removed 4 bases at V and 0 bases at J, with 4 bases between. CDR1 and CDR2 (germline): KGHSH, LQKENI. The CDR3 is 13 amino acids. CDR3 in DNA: TGTGCCAGCTCACTCAATAGCAATCAGCCCCAGCATTTT. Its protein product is CASSLNSNQPQHF.

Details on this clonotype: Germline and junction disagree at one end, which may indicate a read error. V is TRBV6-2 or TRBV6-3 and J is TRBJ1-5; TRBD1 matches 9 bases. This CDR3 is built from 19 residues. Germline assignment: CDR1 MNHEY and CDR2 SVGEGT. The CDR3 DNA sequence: TGTGCCAGCAATTACCCCGGGACAGGGCTTATCCAAGGCAATCAGCCCCAGCATTTT. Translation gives CASNYPGTGLIQGNQPQHF.

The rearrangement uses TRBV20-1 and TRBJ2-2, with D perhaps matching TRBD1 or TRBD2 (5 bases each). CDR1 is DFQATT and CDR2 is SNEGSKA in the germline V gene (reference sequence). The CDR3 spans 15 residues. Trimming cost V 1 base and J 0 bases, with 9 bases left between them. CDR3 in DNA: TGCAGTGCTAGAGGGTTGGGGGCGAACACCGGGGAGCTGTTTTTT. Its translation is CSARGLGANTGELFF.

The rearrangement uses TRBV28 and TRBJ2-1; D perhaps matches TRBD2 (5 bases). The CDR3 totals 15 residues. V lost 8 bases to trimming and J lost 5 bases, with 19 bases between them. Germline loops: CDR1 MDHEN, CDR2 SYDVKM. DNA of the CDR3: TGTGCCAGCCGGGGTTCCTCATCGGGCCACAATGAGCAGTTCTTC. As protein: CASRGSSSGHNEQFF.

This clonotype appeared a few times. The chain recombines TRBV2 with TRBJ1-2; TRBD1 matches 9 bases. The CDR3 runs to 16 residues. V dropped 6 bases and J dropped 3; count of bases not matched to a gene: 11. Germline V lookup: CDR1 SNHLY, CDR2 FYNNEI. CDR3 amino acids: CASRPTKQGADYGYTF. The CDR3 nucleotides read TGTGCCAGCAGGCCAACTAAACAGGGGGCGGACTATGGCTACACCTTC.

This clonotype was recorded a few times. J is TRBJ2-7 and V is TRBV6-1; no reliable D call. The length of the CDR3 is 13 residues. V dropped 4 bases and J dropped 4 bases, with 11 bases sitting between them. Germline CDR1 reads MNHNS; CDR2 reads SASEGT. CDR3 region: CASSGFDRYEQYF. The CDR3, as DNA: TGTGCCAGCAGTGGGTTTGATAGGTACGAGCAGTACTTC.

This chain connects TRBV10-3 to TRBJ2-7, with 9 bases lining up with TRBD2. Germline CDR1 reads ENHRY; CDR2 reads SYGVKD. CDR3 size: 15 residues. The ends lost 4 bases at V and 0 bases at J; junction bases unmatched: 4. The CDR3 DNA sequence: TGTGCCATCAGTGGGGCTAGCGGGGTCTCCTACGAGCAGTACTTC. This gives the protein CAISGASGVSYEQYF.